Below, 3 T cell receptor beta chains from the same sample are listed, as sequenced in a study of blood T cell repertoires in COVID-19. Assay used: immunoSEQ multiplex PCR; TCRdb lists only in-frame clones, some missing. Seen here are roughly 140,000 clones, 85% observed once, and the top ten hold roughly 2.9%. The specimen sequenced was peripheral blood. The receptor set was obtained from a woman between 40 and 50 years old with active or convalescent COVID-19.

This clone has a handful of counts. The J gene is TRBJ2-1, the V gene TRBV7-2; maybe TRBD2 (6 bases). From germline, CDR1 is SGHTA and CDR2 FQGNSA. Trimming took 4 bases from V and 8 from J, leaving 9 bases between them. The CDR3 runs to 12 residues. The CDR3: CASSYWGDEQFF. The CDR3 region has the DNA TGTGCCAGCAGCTACTGGGGGGATGAGCAGTTCTTC.

This sequence joins TRBV5-5 and TRBJ1-5, with 8 bases matching TRBD1. Germline CDR1 SGHKS, CDR2 YYEKEE (reference sequence). The CDR3 extends over 15 amino acids. The ends lost 4 bases at V and 5 bases at J; junction bases unmatched: 8. The CDR3: CASSGAQGGYQPQHF. The DNA of the CDR3 is TGTGCCAGCAGCGGAGCACAGGGGGGGTATCAGCCCCAGCATTTT.

CDR3: CASSPRGLRHNEQFF. The CDR3 bases are TGTGCCAGCAGCCCAAGGGGACTCCGACATAATGAGCAGTTCTTC. The V and J genes are TRBV3-1 (or the pseudogene TRBV3-2) and TRBJ2-1; the D gene is possibly TRBD2 (6 bases). The CDR3 length is 15 residues. CDR1 is LGHDT, CDR2 YNNKEL, per germline (reference sequence). Trimming shortened V by 4 bases and J by 7 bases, and 17 bases separated the two germline ends.